This T cell receptor beta chain was observed in a study of beta chain features in type 1 diabetes. A note on this clone: Antigen: not known. In the same sample, other DNA sequences code for this CDR3.

The authors reverse transcribed all of the isolated RNA, so sequencing captured expressed TCRB transcripts. This table comes from immunoSEQ multiplex PCR, and its TCRdb copy is limited to in-frame clones, with some not included. In the table there are approximately 600,000 clones, around 11% of which are singletons. Regarding the study as a whole: Among patients with Type 1 diabetes, TCRB CDR3s were moderately but significantly shorter in every one of the four CD4+ subsets. cDNA-based reads could over-represent cells with high TCR expression. Healthy donors had naive, central memory and Treg TCRB repertoires that appeared less similar than those seen among patients.

The germline V gene has CDR1 LNHDA and CDR2 SQIVND (reference sequence). This CDR3 has 15 residues. Trimming cost V 4 bases and J 0 bases; bases outside gene matches: 2. Sampling consisted of one heparinised blood draw per donor, averaging about 116 mL. Sequencing input: naive CD4+ T cells from blood. The chain couples TRBV19 to TRBJ1-5; 8 positions match TRBD1. The TCR sequence derives from a young man with type 1 diabetes. The CDR3 bases are TGTGCCAGTAGTACAACAGGGGGTAGCAATCAGCCCCAGCATTTT. Translated, it gives CASSTTGGSNQPQHF.